Listed below are T cell receptor beta chains from one sample, sequenced in a study of early T cells in non-severe SARS-CoV-2 infection. TCRdb recomputed calls from the 5' RACE reads with MiXCR, one row per CDR3 protein. Of 30,000 to 45,000 distinct CDR3 sequences in the sample, 4% to 5% were seen once. Sequencing input: whole blood. The receptors come from an adult who was a healthcare worker with PCR-confirmed SARS-CoV-2 infection or an uninfected control (not recorded which). The CDR3 runs from the conserved cysteine through the conserved F or W.

>TRBJ2-5|TRBV28
CASKDPAQETQYF
>TRBJ1-5|TRBV27
CASSFTGGTNQPQHF
>TRBJ2-5|TRBV10-3
CAISDQKAYQETQYF
>TRBJ2-2|TRBV28
CASGTRQTGELFF
>TRBJ2-3|TRBV6-2/TRBV6-3
CASSYTTPGTQYF
>TRBJ2-1|TRBV7-3
CASSVTSVGEQFF
>TRBJ1-5|TRBV7-2
CASSLRDNNQPQHF
>TRBJ2-7|TRBV6-5
CASSYSGTGLGEQYF
>TRBJ2-7|TRBV12-3/TRBV12-4
CASSSGPYEQYF
>TRBJ2-7|TRBV6-2/TRBV6-3
CASSYSPTGVYEQYF
>TRBJ2-7|TRBV19
CASSAPGQLTYEQYF
>TRBJ2-3|TRBV7-6
CASSLGTSGRTDTQYF
>TRBJ2-2|TRBV7-2
CASSSRTGGTGELFF
>TRBJ2-2|TRBV11-2
CASSPGALAGGTTGELFF
>TRBJ1-2|TRBV7-2
CASSLEQGLGYTF
>TRBJ2-3|TRBV20-1
CSAGVTSGTDTQYF
>TRBJ2-1|TRBV4-3
CASSHIDRGYNEQFF
>TRBJ2-7|TRBV29-1
CSVETSGFDEQYF
>TRBJ1-6|TRBV5-6
CASRRDLGNSPLHF
>TRBJ2-1|TRBV12-3/TRBV12-4
CASSLGISENNEQFF
>TRBJ1-5|TRBV4-3
CASSLDRGNQPQHF
>TRBJ1-1|TRBV7-2
CASSLVSGINTEAFF
>TRBJ1-1|TRBV25-1
CASHGNLNTEAFF
>TRBJ2-1|TRBV11-2
CASSLRQGANEQFF
>TRBJ2-7|TRBV5-1
CASSLEVSSYEQYF
>TRBJ1-2|TRBV12-3/TRBV12-4
CASSLRQSDGYTF
>TRBJ2-3|TRBV7-6
CASSSYLSGRVTDTQYF
>TRBJ2-1|TRBV5-1
CASSLGQGAFNEQFF
>TRBJ2-5|TRBV5-1
CASSSGDLQETQYF
>TRBJ2-1|TRBV5-1
CASSLEGGNEQFF
>TRBJ2-2|TRBV7-9
CASTPPTGELFF
>TRBJ2-5|TRBV5-1
CASSLGTGRETQYF
>TRBJ2-1|TRBV5-1
CASSLGSGPASYNEQFF
>TRBJ1-1|TRBV6-6
CASSWGSFGPEGLNTEAFF
>TRBJ2-7|TRBV12-3/TRBV12-4
CASTPGSLVYEQYF
>TRBJ2-3|TRBV29-1
CSVGNGGGVTDTQYF
>TRBJ2-3|TRBV7-2
CASSFASGGNTDTQYF
>TRBJ1-5|TRBV24-1
CATSDQYQPQHF
>TRBJ2-3|TRBV19
CASSIFGQGDGTDTQYF
>TRBJ1-4|TRBV10-3
CAISESESRVGDYSEKLFF
>TRBJ2-2|TRBV7-2
CASRGQGRWELFF
>TRBJ2-7|TRBV6-6
CASSASYEQYF
>TRBJ2-3|TRBV20-1
CSARNRQGITDTQYF
>TRBJ1-1|TRBV29-1
CSGMNTEAFF
>TRBJ2-7|TRBV15
CATSDRITGSEQYF
>TRBJ2-3|TRBV10-1
CASSRGSSDTQYF
>TRBJ2-4|TRBV19
CASSMGGDFNIQYF
>TRBJ2-3|TRBV7-9
CASSLGGLTDTQYF
>TRBJ2-7|TRBV7-2
CASSSSSDWGTYEQYF
>TRBJ1-5|TRBV19
CASSIGGTGATNQPQHF
>TRBJ2-1|TRBV7-9
CASSWTSGGSYNEQFF
>TRBJ2-1|TRBV9
CASRGDVLAGVNEQFF
>TRBJ2-2|TRBV20-1
CSARAPGVTGELFF